The present T cell receptor beta chain was sequenced within a study of cytomegalovirus exposure and HLA in healthy donors. PCR involved 60 Vbeta and 13 Jbeta primers. The data were produced by immunoSEQ multiplex PCR, yet TCRdb's version contains in-frame clones alone and is incomplete. Here the sample spans 200,000 to 250,000 clones, approximately 78% being singletons. The CDR3 has 15 amino acids. Trimming took 4 bases from V and 0 from J, leaving 10 bases between them. Germline V CDR1 and CDR2: SGHAT, FQNNGV. The clonotype comes from a woman aged 40 to 50 in good health and CMV-seronegative. The sequenced sample was PBMCs. The gene calls are TRBV11-2 and TRBJ2-1; no definite D call. The CDR3 nucleotides are TGTGCCAGCAGCTCAATATACAGCTCCTACAATGAGCAGTTCTTC. It specifies CASSSIYSSYNEQFF. Combining the CDR3 with reference TRBV11-2 and TRBJ2-1 gives the whole variable domain EAGVAQSPRYKIIEKRQSVAFWCNPISGHATLYWYQQILGQGPKLLIQFQNNGVVDDSQLPKDRFSAERLKGVDSTLKIQPAKLEDSAVYLCASSSIYSSYNEQFFGPGTRLTVL.